This T cell receptor beta chain was sequenced in a study of Tregs in tolerant kidney transplant recipients (dated by TCRdb to between 2017 and 2020). For the wider study: Related donors were used in the transplants with nonmyeloablative bone marrow transplantation, and mixed chimerism was transient in the human trials. TCRbeta sequencing was used in the study to identify donor-specific regulatory T cells before combined kidney and bone marrow transplantation, and the identified cells were then tracked after transplant.

The investigation overall reported the following: The most biologically relevant and donor-specific TCRbeta repertoire appeared to be identified by expanding Tregs with activated donor B cells. Biological reproducibility was not directly addressed, though technical replication error appeared minimal. The study was constrained by small patient numbers, and validation of the findings is required in larger populations and under other immunosuppression protocols. In tolerant patients, the expansion of donor-specific Tregs was greater than global Treg expansion, suggesting that the expansion was antigen-driven rather than nonspecific. Because the PCR primers were changed over time for some patients, nucleotide-level comparison could not be performed across the samples from those patients.

About this clone: The clone's antigen remains unknown. Read data end 3 residues before the CDR3 end; the end is taken from the germline J gene.

Read against the paper, the sample's time point label means: blood sample drawn before combined kidney and bone marrow transplant. Unstimulated Tregs (CD4+CD25+CD127-), CD4+ non-Tregs (CD4+CD25-), CD4 and CD8 cells were FACS-sorted from thawed PBMCs. The patients were a few recipients of combined kidney and bone marrow transplants from the ITN036ST trial, and samples were available only from these trial subjects. Healthy control blood was processed to PBMCs with a Ficoll density gradient and then cryopreserved, whereas patient PBMCs were collected both before and after transplant. For TCRbeta CDR3 sequencing, genomic DNA was extracted from sorted cells using the QIAGEN DNeasy Blood and Tissue Kit. High-throughput TCRbeta CDR3 sequencing, which included PCR amplification with bias correction and internal controls, was done commercially through immunoSEQ. In the source study's methods: Unique productive TCRbeta sequences were defined by CDR3 nucleotide sequence where primers matched, otherwise by CDR3 amino acid sequence with Vbeta and Jbeta genes. To correct sorting error, sequences shared between sorted populations at a frequency ratio of 2:1 or less were removed; the rest were assigned to the higher population. A sequence counted as donor-reactive if, in CFSE-low cells, the sequence had a frequency of at least 0.01% and was expanded at least 5-fold compared with unstimulated cells. Repertoire divergence was quantified by Jensen-Shannon divergence using the top 100 TCRbeta sequences ranked by frequency. For any sample with multiple sequencing runs, sorting error was corrected in each run separately before the runs were pooled. This is the immuneACCESS table as TCRdb keeps it, with only in-frame sequences that have V and J called. A part of the clones is gone; compared with another copy, unresolved V genes explain less than half, and the rest is unexplained. V, J and clone size were drawn from that table, and D and trimming were deduced from the DNA. The sample's table covers roughly 48,000 clones. Around 0.8% of the sample is in the top ten clones.

V is pruned by 5 bases and J by 0 bases, leaving 8 bases of the junction without a gene match. The germline V gene (reference sequence) provides CDR1 LNHDA and CDR2 SQIVND. The CDR3 starts with the cysteine, ends with the phenylalanine, and has 18 residues. The DNA has 45 bases, all within the CDR3, and is read from base 1. The chain links TRBV19 with TRBJ2-4; TRBD1 aligns with 12 central bases. Here the sequenced sample was CD4+ T cells from blood, taken before the transplant. The origin of this receptor is a human donor who received a combined kidney and bone marrow transplant. The part of the CDR3 DNA that was read is TGTGCCAGTAGTGCCGGGACAGGGGGCGGTCGAGCCAAAAACATT. This is translated as CASSAGTGGGRAKNI. In full, the CDR3 is CASSAGTGGGRAKNIQYF.